Following are 29 T cell receptor beta chains from one sample sequenced in a study of T cell repertoires in cytomegalovirus infection. TCRdb ran MiXCR on the reads and lists one entry per CDR3 protein. The table has roughly 250,000 distinct CDR3 sequences, approximately 13% seen once. The sequenced material came from PBMCs. Source of these receptors: a human donor in good health (CMV status not recorded). Some clones in this sample may be carry-over from other donors' samples.

This clonotype was seen repeatedly, ten times or more. The rearrangement joins TRBV28 to TRBJ2-7; D possibly uses TRBD1 or TRBD2 (5 bases each). With 9 bases removed from V and 6 bases from J, the gap between germline ends came to 12 bases. The CDR3 totals 11 residues. Per the germline V gene, CDR1 is MDHEN and CDR2 is SYDVKM. DNA for the CDR3: TGTGCCAGTAGATGGGGGAGCGAGCAGTACTTC. It translates to CASRWGSEQYF.

V usage is TRBV5-1 and J usage is TRBJ1-1; D not certain. CDR1 is SGHRS, CDR2 YFSETQ, per germline. V was pared by 1 base and J by 1 base, with 5 bases between. The CDR3 sequence is 13 residues long. CDR3 residues: CASSLYPNTEAFF. Here the CDR3 DNA reads TGCGCCAGCAGCTTGTATCCGAACACTGAAGCTTTCTTT.

This clonotype appeared many times. The rearrangement links TRBV12-3 or TRBV12-4 to TRBJ2-1; D uncertain. This CDR3 comprises 12 residues. V was cut by 6 bases and J by 5 bases, with 8 bases left in between. CDR3 protein: CASSLSNNEQFF. In DNA form, the CDR3 reads TGTGCCAGCAGCCTCAGCAACAATGAGCAGTTCTTC.

This clonotype was recorded at least ten times. This rearrangement joins TRBV11-1 to TRBJ2-5; D remains ambiguous. The CDR3 length is 12 residues. Germline V gene sequence: CDR1 SGHAT, CDR2 FQDESV (reference sequence). The germline V and J ends were trimmed by 4 bases and 2 bases, with 5 bases remaining between them. Written as DNA, the CDR3 is TGTGCCAGCAGCTCCACTCAAGAGACCCAGTACTTC. Translation gives CASSSTQETQYF.

This clonotype was seen a handful of times. The chain has TRBV6-5 and TRBJ2-1; 8 positions match TRBD2. CDR3 length: 15 amino acids. The germline V gene encodes CDR1 MNHEY and CDR2 SVGAGI. The V gene end was trimmed by 2 bases and the J gene end by 8 bases; junction bases not matched to a gene: 8. The chain's CDR3 is CASSYGTGGYHEQFF. CDR3 coding DNA: TGTGCCAGCAGTTACGGGACGGGAGGGTACCATGAGCAGTTCTTC.

Only a few counts were recorded for this clonotype. The gene calls are TRBV28 and TRBJ1-5, with D possibly TRBD1 on 5 matching bases. The CDR3 spans 14 residues. Germline lookup yields CDR1 MDHEN and CDR2 SYDVKM. The V and J ends lost 4 bases and 6 bases respectively, with 13 bases between them. Here the CDR3 reads CASSSGPQGQPQHF. The CDR3 bases are TGTGCCAGCAGTTCGGGACCCCAGGGTCAGCCCCAGCATTTT.

V usage is TRBV18 and J usage is TRBJ1-2; 7 nucleotides agree with TRBD1. The trim removed 1 base at V and 3 bases at J, leaving 2 bases unmatched. Per the germline V gene, CDR1 is KGHSH and CDR2 is LQKENI. The CDR3 is 14 amino acids. CDR3 sequence reads: CASSPLRGDYGYTF. CDR3 sequence (DNA): TGTGCCAGCTCACCACTCAGGGGGGACTATGGCTACACCTTC.

This clonotype has ten or more counts. The CDR3 reads CASSWTVEEGYTF. CDR3 bases: TGTGCCAGCAGCTGGACAGTGGAGGAAGGCTACACCTTC. V and J are TRBV7-2 and TRBJ1-2, with D tentatively TRBD1 (6 bases). This CDR3 comprises 13 residues. Germline CDR1 and CDR2: SGHTA and FQGNSA. V lost 4 bases to trimming and J lost 8 bases, with 14 bases between them.

Ten or more counts support this clonotype. This sequence joins TRBV7-2 and TRBJ1-5, with D possibly TRBD1 on 5 matching bases. Trimming removed 5 bases from V and 2 bases from J, with 10 bases in between. The germline V gene encodes CDR1 SGHTA and CDR2 FQGNSA. The CDR3 runs to 14 residues. CDR3 DNA sequence: TGTGCCAGCAGCCCCAGGGTCGGCAATCAGCCCCAGCATTTT. Translation gives CASSPRVGNQPQHF.

This clonotype occurred a few times. The chain combines TRBV2 with TRBJ2-5; a weak D match, TRBD2 (5 bases). The germline V gene has CDR1 SNHLY and CDR2 FYNNEI. This CDR3 is built from 14 residues. Trimming removed 10 bases from V and 2 bases from J, with 17 bases in between. The CDR3 DNA sequence: TGTGCCACCAAGCGGCTGCGGGCGCAAGAGACCCAGTACTTC. As protein: CATKRLRAQETQYF.

V is TRBV29-1 and J is TRBJ2-2, with TRBD1 matching 9 bases. The CDR3 spans 14 residues. The germline CDR1 and CDR2 sequences are SQVTM and ANQGSEA. V lost 7 bases to trimming and J lost 1 base; unmatched junction nucleotides: 4. The CDR3 DNA is TGCAGCGGTTCGACAGGGGGGAACACCGGGGAGCTGTTTTTT. It encodes CSGSTGGNTGELFF.

This clonotype was recorded many times. The rearrangement joins TRBV12-3 or TRBV12-4 to TRBJ1-1; D remains unclear. Trimming removed 6 bases at V and 4 bases at J, with 15 bases between. The CDR3 is made up of 14 amino acids. In DNA form, the CDR3 reads TGTGCCAGCAGCCAGACGGCGCCTAGCACTGAAGCTTTCTTT. It encodes CASSQTAPSTEAFF.

This clonotype has ten or more counts. This rearrangement joins TRBV28 to TRBJ2-7, with TRBD2 as a possible D gene (6 bases). Trimming stripped 5 bases from V and 1 base from J, with 9 bases between. The germline V gene encodes CDR1 MDHEN and CDR2 SYDVKM. The CDR3 is 13 amino acids. The CDR3 sequence is CASSPSASYEQYF. The CDR3, as DNA: TGTGCCAGCAGTCCTAGCGCGTCCTACGAGCAGTACTTC.

This clonotype was counted at least ten times. The V gene is TRBV7-2, the J gene TRBJ1-3; D is unresolved. The CDR3 covers 13 residues. V lost 7 bases to trimming and J lost 0 bases, with 7 bases between them. The germline gives CDR1 SGHTA, CDR2 FQGNSA. The CDR3: CASTPLSGNTIYF. The CDR3 region has the DNA TGTGCCAGCACCCCTCTCTCTGGAAACACCATATATTTT.

This clonotype was recorded many times. The V call is TRBV7-9, the J call TRBJ2-5; tentative D call: TRBD1 (6 bases). From germline, CDR1 is SEHNR and CDR2 FQNEAQ (reference sequence). V was trimmed by 5 bases and J by 5 bases, leaving 15 bases between them. The CDR3 is 14 residues long. The CDR3 is CASSETGTGETQYF. The CDR3 region has the DNA TGTGCCAGCAGCGAGACAGGTACTGGGGAGACCCAGTACTTC.

This rearrangement joins TRBV5-6 to TRBJ2-5; D gene unclear. Germline CDR1 is SGHDT and CDR2 is YYEEEE. The CDR3 sequence is 13 residues long. Trimming shortened V by 1 base and J by 5 bases, and 9 bases separated the two germline ends. CDR3 region: CASSLPLSETQYF. The CDR3 DNA sequence: TGTGCCAGCAGCTTGCCCCTGTCGGAGACCCAGTACTTC.

The table lists this clonotype with many counts. J is TRBJ2-2 and V is TRBV7-2; 9 bases line up with TRBD2. Germline trimming cut 2 bases from V and 6 bases from J; bases unmatched to any gene: 4. Germline V CDR1 and CDR2: SGHTA, FQGNSA. The CDR3 is 15 residues long. This CDR3 is CASSLSAGGPGELFF. The CDR3 coding sequence is TGTGCCAGCAGCTTAAGCGCGGGGGGGCCCGGGGAGCTGTTTTTT.

CDR3 coding DNA: TGTGCCAGCTCACCACCTTCGCGGGAGTACAATGAGCAGTTCTTC. Translated, it gives CASSPPSREYNEQFF. The chain recombines TRBV18 with TRBJ2-1; TRBD2 matches 7 bases. The CDR3 runs 15 residues. V shed 0 bases, J shed 4 bases, and the junction held 3 bases outside the gene matches. Germline V gene sequence: CDR1 KGHSH, CDR2 LQKENI. The variable domain in full, completed from reference TRBV18 and TRBJ2-1, reads NAGVMQNPRHLVRRRGQEARLRCSPMKGHSHVYWYRQLPEEGLKFMVYLQKENIIDESGMPKERFSAEFPKEGPSILRIQQVVRGDSAAYFCASSPPSREYNEQFFGPGTRLTVL.

This clonotype was seen many times. The J gene is TRBJ2-7, the V gene TRBV5-4; D gene ambiguous. V lost 6 bases to trimming and J lost 7 bases, with 11 bases between them. The CDR3 has 11 amino acids. Germline values: CDR1 SGHNT, CDR2 YYREEE (reference sequence). CDR3 coding DNA: TGTGCCAGCACCTCTGACCGGGAGCAGTACTTC. The encoded protein is CASTSDREQYF.

The CDR3 loop is CASSTMGETQYF. The CDR3, as DNA: TGCGCCAGCAGCACTATGGGGGAGACCCAGTACTTC. V is TRBV5-1 and J is TRBJ2-5; D not resolved. V was shortened by 4 bases and J by 5 bases, with 9 bases between the two germline ends. Germline loops: CDR1 SGHRS, CDR2 YFSETQ. The CDR3 has 12 amino acids.

In its sample, this clonotype was seen a few times. The genes are TRBV12-3 or TRBV12-4 and TRBJ2-1; D might be TRBD2 (6 bases). Trimming shortened V by 8 bases and J by 6 bases, and 11 bases separated the two germline ends. The CDR3 is 12 amino acids. CDR3 amino acids: CASFGGSNEQFF. The CDR3 region has the DNA TGTGCCAGCTTCGGGGGATCCAATGAGCAGTTCTTC.

This clonotype was observed many times. This chain uses TRBV7-2 with TRBJ1-2; TRBD1 matches at 7 bases. V lost 2 bases to trimming and J lost 6 bases; unmatched junction nucleotides: 9. CDR3 length: 15 amino acids. CDR1 is SGHTA, CDR2 FQGNSA, per germline. This chain's CDR3 is CASSLYREGANGYTF. CDR3 DNA sequence: TGTGCCAGCAGCTTATATCGGGAGGGGGCAAATGGCTACACCTTC.

This clonotype was recorded many times. The gene calls are TRBV7-2 and TRBJ1-2; D gene unclear. Trimming removed 5 bases from V and 8 bases from J, with 21 bases in between. The germline V gene has CDR1 SGHTA and CDR2 FQGNSA. The CDR3 is 15 residues long. The CDR3 here is CASSLARGNSAGYTF. CDR3 nucleotide sequence: TGTGCCAGCAGCCTGGCTCGTGGAAACTCGGCGGGCTACACCTTC. Complete variable domain (other parts from reference TRBV7-2 and TRBJ1-2): GAGVSQSPSNKVTEKGKDVELRCDPISGHTALYWYRQSLGQGLEFLIYFQGNSAPDKSGLPSDRFSAERTGGSVSTLTIQRTQQEDSAVYLCASSLARGNSAGYTFGSGTRLTVV.

This clonotype was observed many times. The V gene is TRBV28, the J gene TRBJ2-5; TRBD1 matches 9 bases. J was trimmed by 3 bases and V by 1 base; bases with no gene match: 3. Germline V gene lookup returns CDR1 MDHEN and CDR2 SYDVKM. This CDR3 has 15 amino acids. The DNA for the CDR3 is TGTGCCAGCAGTTTATACAGGGGGCTGAAAGAGACCCAGTACTTC. It translates to CASSLYRGLKETQYF.

The chain couples TRBV20-1 to TRBJ2-1, with 7 bases matching TRBD1. With V trimmed by 6 bases and J by 4 bases, 6 bases remained unmatched. The germline CDR1 and CDR2 sequences are DFQATT and SNEGSKA (reference sequence). This CDR3 is built from 13 residues. The chain's CDR3 is CSAPGQLYNEQFF. For the CDR3, the DNA is TGCAGTGCGCCGGGACAGCTTTACAATGAGCAGTTCTTC.

The sample holds many counts of this clonotype. V gene TRBV6-2 or TRBV6-3 combines with J gene TRBJ2-1; D unresolved. V dropped 6 bases and J dropped 8 bases, with 8 bases sitting between them. The CDR3 totals 11 residues. The germline V gene encodes CDR1 MNHEY and CDR2 SVGEGT. CDR3 nucleotides: TGTGCCAGCAGCGATGGGTATGAGCAGTTCTTC. It yields the protein CASSDGYEQFF.

This clonotype was picked up a small number of times. This chain links TRBV28 with TRBJ2-7; no reliable D call. CDR1 and CDR2 (germline): MDHEN, SYDVKM. The CDR3 runs 14 residues. V was trimmed by 6 bases and J by 4 bases, leaving 16 bases between them. The CDR3 reads CASSTPGRGYEQYF. The DNA of the CDR3 is TGTGCCAGCAGCACCCCCGGAAGAGGATACGAGCAGTACTTC. Full variable domain (outside the CDR3, taken from reference TRBV28 and TRBJ2-7): DVKVTQSSRYLVKRTGEKVFLECVQDMDHENMFWYRQDPGLGLRLIYFSYDVKMKEKGDIPEGYSVSREKKERFSLILESASTNQTSMYLCASSTPGRGYEQYFGPGTRLTVT.

The V and J genes are TRBV20-1 and TRBJ2-3; D call uncertain. The ends were cut back, 3 bases at V and 0 bases at J, with 4 bases in the middle. Germline V CDR1 and CDR2: DFQATT, SNEGSKA (reference sequence). The CDR3 length is 12 residues. In DNA form, the CDR3 reads TGCAGTGCTAGCGTTAGCACAGATACGCAGTATTTT. It codes for CSASVSTDTQYF.

Of note for this clonotype: With a much larger clone just one base away, this may be a read error. The chain links TRBV25-1 to TRBJ2-3, with unresolved D. Looked up from germline, CDR1 is MGHDK and CDR2 is SYGVNS. The CDR3 has 13 amino acids. This CDR3 reads CVSSELGQDTQYF. CDR3 nucleotide sequence: TGTGTCAGCAGTGAATTAGGGCAGGATACGCAGTATTTT.